The 12 T cell receptor beta chains below were found in one sample sequenced in a study of shared clonotypes between healthy human individuals. This table comes from immunoSEQ multiplex PCR, and its TCRdb copy is limited to in-frame clones, with some not included. Of 550,000 to 600,000 clones in the sample, around 80% are singletons; the top ten hold more than 10%. Material: PBMCs. All receptors come from a woman between 40 and 55 years old in good health. Some clones in this sample may be carry-over from other donors' samples.

This clone was seen at least ten times. This sequence joins TRBV9 and TRBJ2-1; D is unresolved. The CDR3 extends over 15 amino acids. The germline V and J ends were trimmed by 4 bases and 0 bases, with 11 bases remaining between them. Germline V gives CDR1 SGDLS, CDR2 YYNGEE. The CDR3 is CASSPTESSYNEQFF. DNA for the CDR3: TGTGCCAGCAGCCCCACGGAGAGCTCCTACAATGAGCAGTTCTTC.

The chain carries TRBV2 and TRBJ2-5, with 12 positions matching TRBD2. The V and J ends lost 5 bases and 7 bases, in that order; junction bases with no gene match: 8. CDR1 is SNHLY and CDR2 is FYNNEI in the germline V gene. The CDR3 length is 15 residues. The DNA of the CDR3 is TGTGCCAGCAGTCCCAGGACTAGCGGGGCCGGGACCCAGTACTTC. Translated, it gives CASSPRTSGAGTQYF.

This chain joins TRBV28 and TRBJ2-7; TRBD1 might be the D (6 bases). V shed 7 bases and J shed 0 bases, with 16 bases lying between them. The CDR3 consists of 15 residues. The germline CDR1 and CDR2 sequences are MDHEN and SYDVKM. CDR3 protein: CASISTGSYSYEQYF. In DNA form, the CDR3 reads TGTGCCAGCATCTCCACAGGGTCTTACTCCTACGAGCAGTACTTC.

V and J are TRBV5-6 and TRBJ2-3; no clear D. Trimming removed 1 base from V and 6 bases from J, with 6 bases in between. Germline CDR1 and CDR2: SGHDT and YYEEEE. The CDR3 runs 12 residues. The CDR3 reads CASSLMGDTQYF. CDR3 coding DNA: TGTGCCAGCAGCTTGATGGGGGATACGCAGTATTTT.

The chain employs TRBV5-1 and TRBJ2-7, with 12 nucleotides matching TRBD2. The CDR3 runs to 17 residues. Germline trimming cut 7 bases from V and 4 bases from J; bases unmatched to any gene: 15. Germline CDR1 and CDR2: SGHRS and YFSETQ. Here the CDR3 DNA reads TGCGCCAGCCAGGGGACTAGCGGGCTTTCCCCCCTTTACGAGCAGTACTTC. It yields the protein CASQGTSGLSPLYEQYF.

V usage is TRBV13 and J usage is TRBJ2-7; D unclear. Trimming cost V 3 bases and J 2 bases, with 11 bases left between them. The germline V gene has CDR1 PRHDT and CDR2 FYEKMQ (reference sequence). CDR3 length: 14 residues. The CDR3 sequence: CASSLGGRPYEQYF. The CDR3 DNA sequence: TGTGCCAGCAGCTTGGGTGGCAGACCCTACGAGCAGTACTTC.

This clone appeared a single time. This chain joins TRBV19 and TRBJ1-1; 9 nucleotides agree with TRBD1. Germline-derived CDR1 and CDR2 are LNHDA and SQIVND (reference sequence). CDR3 size: 13 residues. The V gene end was trimmed by 8 bases and the J gene end by 5 bases; junction bases not matched to a gene: 6. The CDR3 here is CASWNRGRTEAFF. For the CDR3, the DNA is TGTGCCAGTTGGAACAGGGGGCGGACTGAAGCTTTCTTT.

As for this clone: A much larger clone lies one base from this, so it may be a read error. This CDR3 is also generated by other DNA sequences in the sample. The chain uses TRBV2 and TRBJ2-5, with D uncertain. The end of the DNA is better explained by TRBJ2-7, so the J call may be wrong. Germline V CDR1 and CDR2: SNHLY, FYNNEI. The CDR3 totals 11 residues. Here the CDR3 reads CASSPSYEQYF. CDR3 nucleotides: TGTGCCAGCAGTCCCTCCTACGAGCAGTACTTC.

V is TRBV7-8 and J is TRBJ1-1; tentative D call: TRBD1 (5 bases). Trimming removed 3 bases from V and 7 bases from J, with 12 bases in between. CDR1 and CDR2 from the germline V gene are SGHVS and FQNEAQ. CDR3 length: 13 amino acids. CDR3 in DNA: TGTGCCAGCAGCTTGACCGACCAGGGTGAAGCTTTCTTT. Translating it yields CASSLTDQGEAFF.

This clone is a singleton in its sample. At one end the junction does not follow the germline gene, possibly because of a read error. The chain has TRBV11-2 and TRBJ2-1; 8 nucleotides align to TRBD1. Germline CDR1 is SGHAT and CDR2 is FQNNGV. This CDR3 contains 15 residues. CDR3: CASRPRQGTYNERFF. As DNA, the CDR3 is TGTGCCAGCAGACCCCGACAGGGGACCTACAATGAGCGGTTCTTC.

As DNA, the CDR3 is TGTGCCAGCTCACTTAGCCTACAGGCAGGTCAAGAGACCCAGTACTTC. Translating gives CASSLSLQAGQETQYF. The chain has TRBV18 and TRBJ2-5; possibly TRBD1 for D (5 bases). The germline V and J ends were trimmed by 4 bases and 2 bases, with 17 bases remaining between them. The CDR3 has 16 amino acids. CDR1 KGHSH and CDR2 LQKENI come from the germline V gene.

The V call is TRBV6-5, the J call TRBJ1-2, with 7 nucleotides matching TRBD1. With 2 bases clipped from V and 5 bases from J, the junction kept 8 bases outside the gene matches. This CDR3 contains 15 residues. The V gene's germline CDR1 is MNHEY and CDR2 SVGAGI. For the CDR3, the DNA is TGTGCCAGCAGTTACGGGGCAGGGGGGAGATATGGCTACACCTTC. This sequence encodes CASSYGAGGRYGYTF.